This TCR beta chain was sequenced for a study of low-dose radiotherapy and immunotherapy resistance in tumors. Overall study context: Doses delivered to Cohort 2 were 1 Gy per fraction every two weeks, amounting to 13 Gy over 26 weeks.

Looked up from germline, CDR1 is KGHSH and CDR2 is LQKENI. The CDR3 length is 19 residues. J was trimmed by 0 bases and V by 5 bases; bases with no gene match: 15. TRAV- and TRBV-specific primers were used for first-strand cDNA, which covered alpha and beta chains. Amplification of TCRs used a constant-region primer and V-primer adapter for approximately 19 PCR cycles. TCRdb called the reads again in MiXCR, with one record for every CDR3 protein. The table lists about 80,000 distinct CDR3 sequences, 15% to 20% of them singletons. Time point meaning: after trial treatment. Treatment noted: LDRT plus nivolumab, ipilimumab, low-dose cyclophosphamide and aspirin (RACIN trial). Donors were given nivolumab, ipilimumab, aspirin, low-dose cyclophosphamide and low-dose radiotherapy. This clonotype was observed many times.

The input for sequencing was PBMCs, taken after low-dose radiotherapy plus immunotherapy. The clonotype was recovered from a male donor with prostate cancer. V usage is TRBV18 and J usage is TRBJ1-4, with TRBD1 identical over 7 bases. The CDR3 here is CASSSLIPGQISTNEKLFF. DNA for the CDR3: TGTGCCAGCTCATCATTGATACCGGGACAGATTTCAACTAATGAAAAACTGTTTTTT. The full variable domain, in which reference TRBV18 and TRBJ1-4 provide the parts outside the CDR3, is NAGVMQNPRHLVRRRGQEARLRCSPMKGHSHVYWYRQLPEEGLKFMVYLQKENIIDESGMPKERFSAEFPKEGPSILRIQQVVRGDSAAYFCASSSLIPGQISTNEKLFFGSGTQLSVL.